This T cell receptor (beta chain) appears in the sequencing data of a study of T cells in Graves' hyperthyroidism and ophthalmopathy. This clonotype has a handful of counts. RNA transcripts provided the source from which TCR beta CDR3 regions were amplified. With the HTBI primer set, the TCR CDR3 went through a first round of RT-PCR. TCRdb called the multiplex PCR reads again in MiXCR, with one record for every CDR3 protein. The sample comprises more than 550,000 distinct CDR3 sequences, approximately 18% of which are singletons, and around 15% rests with the top ten. CDR1 and CDR2 (germline): LGHDT, YNNKEL (reference sequence). The CDR3 totals 15 residues. Trimming removed 0 bases from V and 4 bases from J, with 11 bases in between. Diagnoses rested on clinical symptoms, serum thyroxine and TRAb, thyroid ultrasound and orbital computed tomography. The sample, blood from the first hyperthyroidism diagnosis, precedes any ophthalmopathy symptoms.

This chain joins TRBV3-1 and TRBJ2-3; no clear D. The source is a woman aged 45-59 years with Graves' hyperthyroidism that later progressed to Graves' ophthalmopathy. The sequenced material came from blood. The CDR3 region has the DNA TGTGCCAGCAGCCAAGATGTAAGTAAGTCAGATACGCAGTATTTT. Protein sequence: CASSQDVSKSDTQYF.